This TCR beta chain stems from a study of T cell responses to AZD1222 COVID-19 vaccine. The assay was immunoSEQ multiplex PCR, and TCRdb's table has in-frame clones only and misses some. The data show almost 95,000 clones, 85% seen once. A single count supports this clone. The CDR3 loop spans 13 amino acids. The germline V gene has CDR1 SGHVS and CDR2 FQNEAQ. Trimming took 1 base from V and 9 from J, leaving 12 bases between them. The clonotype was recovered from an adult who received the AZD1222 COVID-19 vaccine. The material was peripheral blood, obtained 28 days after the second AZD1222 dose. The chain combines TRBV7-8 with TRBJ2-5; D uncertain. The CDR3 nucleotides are TGTGCCAGCAGCTTAGTTAGGGTTGAGGCCCAGTACTTC. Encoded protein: CASSLVRVEAQYF.